These 3 T cell receptor beta chains originate from one sample sequenced in a study of blood T cell repertoires in COVID-19. The method was immunoSEQ multiplex PCR; TCRdb's version includes in-frame clones alone and lacks a portion of them. The sample holds more than 120,000 clones, around 87% seen once. Sequencing used peripheral blood. All receptors derive from a woman aged 45-65 years with active or convalescent COVID-19.

The rearrangement uses TRBV27 and TRBJ2-7; 9 bases map to TRBD1. Germline CDR1 is MNHEY and CDR2 is SMNVEV (reference sequence). The CDR3 runs 15 residues. The trim removed 5 bases at V and 5 bases at J, leaving 10 bases unmatched. The CDR3 reads CASSPSTGGFDEQYF. Here the CDR3 DNA reads TGTGCCAGCAGTCCATCGACAGGGGGGTTCGACGAGCAGTACTTC.

The chain uses TRBV5-1 and TRBJ1-1; a weak D match, TRBD1 (6 bases). In germline, CDR1 is SGHRS, CDR2 YFSETQ. Trimming left V 4 bases short and J 1 base short, with 11 bases between. The CDR3 has 14 amino acids. CDR3 amino acids: CASSPGTTNTEAFF. The CDR3 DNA is TGCGCCAGCAGCCCCGGGACAACGAACACTGAAGCTTTCTTT.

The rearrangement joins TRBV20-1 to TRBJ2-3; perhaps TRBD2 as D (6 bases). V was clipped by 3 bases and J by 0 bases, with 19 bases between them. The CDR3 totals 17 residues. Germline-derived CDR1 and CDR2 are DFQATT and SNEGSKA (reference sequence). This CDR3 reads CSASATTSPSSTDTQYF. Here the CDR3 DNA reads TGCAGTGCTAGTGCGACTACTAGCCCCTCTAGCACAGATACGCAGTATTTT.